The 25 T cell receptor beta chains reported below all come from one sample, sequenced in a study of shared clonotypes between healthy human individuals. TCRdb keeps only in-frame clones here, not all; method: immunoSEQ multiplex PCR. Among roughly 660,000 clones, about 92% were seen once, and the ten largest hold about 34%. Material for sequencing was memory CD8+ T cells from PBMCs. The subset: CD45RO+ cells pooled with CCR7-negative TemRA cells. Receptors originate from a man between 18 and 35 years old in good health. Some clones in this sample may be carry-over from other donors' samples.

This clone occurred once. The chain carries TRBV6-1 and TRBJ1-5; a possible D gene is TRBD1 (6 bases). The CDR3 contains 14 residues. Trimming shortened V by 6 bases and J by 1 base, and 10 bases separated the two germline ends. CDR1 and CDR2 from the germline V gene are MNHNS and SASEGT. This CDR3 is CASRKGVSNQPQHF. For the CDR3, the DNA is TGTGCCAGCAGAAAGGGGGTGAGCAATCAGCCCCAGCATTTT.

V and J are TRBV27 and TRBJ2-7, with TRBD2 matching 10 bases. The CDR3 has 16 amino acids. Germline CDR1 reads MNHEY; CDR2 reads SMNVEV (reference sequence). V shed 3 bases, J shed 3 bases, and the junction held 8 bases outside the gene matches. The CDR3 region has the DNA TGTGCCAGCAGTTTGGTAGCGGGAGGCGCAGGCTACGAGCAGTACTTC. Translation gives CASSLVAGGAGYEQYF.

This chain links TRBV6-5 with TRBJ1-1; 7 bases match TRBD1. This CDR3 is 15 amino acids long. Germline CDR1 reads MNHEY; CDR2 reads SVGAGI. The ends lost 5 bases at V and 6 bases at J; junction bases unmatched: 12. This CDR3 is CASSPRQGLTPEAFF. CDR3 coding DNA: TGTGCCAGCAGTCCGAGACAGGGCTTGACCCCTGAAGCTTTCTTT.

The V and J genes are TRBV28 and TRBJ1-5, with D perhaps matching TRBD1 (6 bases). This CDR3 comprises 15 residues. V was trimmed by 1 base and J by 2 bases, leaving 9 bases between them. Germline values: CDR1 MDHEN, CDR2 SYDVKM. CDR3 residues: CASSLLQGGNQPQHF. In DNA form, the CDR3 reads TGTGCCAGCAGTTTATTACAGGGAGGCAATCAGCCCCAGCATTTT.

CDR3 amino acids: CASSRTGTSETQYF. CDR3 sequence (DNA): TGCGCCAGCAGCCGCACCGGGACTAGCGAGACCCAGTACTTC. The genes are TRBV4-1 and TRBJ2-5; 9 positions agree with TRBD2. Germline lookup yields CDR1 MGHRA and CDR2 YSYEKL. Unmatched junction bases numbered 5, after V lost 4 bases and J lost 5 bases. This CDR3 contains 14 residues.

The gene calls are TRBV29-1 and TRBJ2-7; D is uncertain. Germline V gives CDR1 SQVTM, CDR2 ANQGSEA. V lost 4 bases and J 1 base, leaving 11 bases between the germline ends. The CDR3 runs to 13 residues. Here the CDR3 reads CSVVNGLSYEQYF. CDR3 in DNA: TGCAGCGTTGTGAACGGTTTGTCCTACGAGCAGTACTTC.

The V gene is TRBV5-4, the J gene TRBJ1-1; TRBD1 might be the D (5 bases). Germline V lookup: CDR1 SGHNT, CDR2 YYREEE (reference sequence). This CDR3 region has 14 residues. V lost 1 base to trimming and J lost 4 bases, with 11 bases between them. The CDR3 nucleotides read TGTGCCAGCAGCTTGAGCAGGGCGGGCACTGAAGCTTTCTTT. This codes for CASSLSRAGTEAFF.

CDR3 protein: CASSPDGFYGYTF. DNA for the CDR3: TGTGCCAGCAGCCCCGACGGCTTCTATGGCTACACCTTC. The gene calls are TRBV7-9 and TRBJ1-2; D ambiguous. From germline, CDR1 is SEHNR and CDR2 FQNEAQ (reference sequence). Trimming cost V 5 bases and J 4 bases, with 11 bases left between them. The CDR3 has 13 amino acids.

The gene calls are TRBV5-8 and TRBJ2-2, with D unclear. The CDR3 has 14 residues. Germline V CDR1 and CDR2: SGHTS, YDEGEE. The V end was cut by 2 bases, the J end by 8 bases, with 13 bases between. CDR3 loop: CASSFSSPGGELFF. CDR3 DNA: TGTGCCAGCAGCTTTTCCTCACCCGGGGGGGAGCTGTTTTTT.

CDR3 nucleotides: TGTGCCAGCAGCTTTGTGGTGGGACAGCGACTCTCCTACGAGCAGTACTTC. Translation: CASSFVVGQRLSYEQYF. This rearrangement joins TRBV12-1 to TRBJ2-7; whether TRBD1, the table's D call, matches the DNA was not checked. TRBV12-1 corresponds to a pseudogene. The CDR3 has 17 residues.

CDR3 residues: CASSQLGQGGTEAFF. CDR3 DNA: TGTGCCAGCAGCCAATTAGGGCAGGGGGGCACTGAAGCTTTCTTT. The V call is TRBV4-2, the J call TRBJ1-1, with 7 bases identical to TRBD1. J lost 4 bases, V lost 2 bases, and 7 bases had no gene match. The CDR3 is 15 residues long. In germline, CDR1 is LGHNA, CDR2 YNFKEQ.

The genes are TRBV5-6 and TRBJ2-3, with 7 bases aligning to TRBD1. With 3 bases clipped from V and 2 bases from J, the junction kept 9 bases outside the gene matches. This CDR3 contains 16 residues. Germline CDR1 and CDR2: SGHDT and YYEEEE. Here the CDR3 reads CASSSAWDRNTDTQYF. The CDR3, as DNA: TGTGCCAGCAGCTCAGCTTGGGACAGAAACACAGATACGCAGTATTTT.

The chain uses TRBV7-6 and TRBJ2-5, with 9 bases lining up with TRBD1. Per germline, CDR1 SGHVS and CDR2 FNYEAQ. The J segment lost 4 bases and the V segment lost 5 bases, leaving 8 bases of the junction unmatched. This CDR3 has 15 residues. In DNA form, the CDR3 reads TGTGCCAGCAGCCCCCCGGGACAGGGCGGAGAGACCCAGTACTTC. Residues: CASSPPGQGGETQYF. The whole variable domain, filled in from reference TRBV7-6 and TRBJ2-5, reads GAGVSQSPRYKVTKRGQDVALRCDPISGHVSLYWYRQALGQGPEFLTYFNYEAQQDKSGLPNDRFSAERPEGSISTLTIQRTEQRDSAMYRCASSPPGQGGETQYFGPGTRLLVL.

The rearrangement uses TRBV27 and TRBJ2-7, with 12 bases that match TRBD2. This CDR3 comprises 17 residues. CDR1 is MNHEY, CDR2 SMNVEV, per germline (reference sequence). Trimming at V came to 2 bases and at J to 6 bases, leaving 11 bases not matched to a gene. This chain's CDR3 is CASSLPSTSGRISEQYF. As DNA, the CDR3 is TGTGCCAGCAGTTTACCCTCGACTAGCGGGAGAATAAGCGAGCAGTACTTC.

This clone came up many times. V gene TRBV6-1 combines with J gene TRBJ1-4, with a possible D match to TRBD1 (5 bases). The CDR3 runs to 11 residues. Trimming stripped 6 bases from V and 8 bases from J, with 7 bases between. Germline V gene lookup returns CDR1 MNHNS and CDR2 SASEGT. The CDR3 loop reads CASSEGEKLFF. CDR3 coding DNA: TGTGCCAGCAGCGAGGGGGAAAAACTGTTTTTT.

The chain has TRBV28 and TRBJ2-1, with 9 bases identical to TRBD2. Germline assignment: CDR1 MDHEN and CDR2 SYDVKM. The CDR3 sequence is 14 residues long. With 2 bases clipped from V and 8 bases from J, the junction kept 4 bases outside the gene matches. CDR3 sequence reads: CASSLAGGPHEQFF. For the CDR3, the DNA is TGTGCCAGCAGTTTAGCGGGAGGGCCCCATGAGCAGTTCTTC.

The gene calls are TRBV9 and TRBJ2-1; TRBD2 might be the D (5 bases). Germline V gene lookup returns CDR1 SGDLS and CDR2 YYNGEE. The V end was cut by 4 bases, the J end by 8 bases, with 19 bases between. This CDR3 has 15 amino acids. The DNA for the CDR3 is TGTGCCAGCAGCTCCCCGCGCGGGCGGATCGATGAGCAGTTCTTC. It yields the protein CASSSPRGRIDEQFF.

The gene calls are TRBV4-3 and TRBJ2-7; 12 nucleotides line up with TRBD2. The CDR3 has 15 amino acids. Germline CDR1 LGHNA, CDR2 YSLEER. Unmatched junction bases numbered 9, after V lost 5 bases and J lost 7 bases. CDR3 in DNA: TGCGCCAGCAGCGACCGACTAGCGGGAGCGGGTGAGCAGTACTTC. Translation: CASSDRLAGAGEQYF.

V usage is TRBV5-1 and J usage is TRBJ2-7; no definite D call. The CDR3 spans 15 residues. Germline V gene sequence: CDR1 SGHRS, CDR2 YFSETQ. Between the trimmed V and J ends, which lost 3 bases and 7 bases, there was a span of 20 bases. This chain's CDR3 is CASSYDPLQDMEQYF. The DNA of the CDR3 is TGCGCCAGCAGCTACGACCCCTTGCAGGATATGGAGCAGTACTTC.

CDR3 sequence reads: CASSLTSGGTGGTAYEQYF. Written as DNA, the CDR3 is TGTGCCAGCAGCCTCACGTCGGGGGGAACGGGAGGGACGGCCTACGAGCAGTACTTC. The genes are TRBV9 and TRBJ2-7; 8 bases agree with TRBD2. The germline CDR1 and CDR2 sequences are SGDLS and YYNGEE. The CDR3 has 19 amino acids. J was trimmed by 2 bases and V by 4 bases; bases with no gene match: 20.

The rearrangement links TRBV9 to TRBJ1-2, with D perhaps matching TRBD1 (6 bases). Trimming pared 3 bases from V and 4 bases from J, leaving 13 bases between. The CDR3 loop spans 14 amino acids. From germline, CDR1 is SGDLS and CDR2 YYNGEE. CDR3 nucleotide sequence: TGTGCCAGCAGCGCCACAGGGATTAGCTATGGCTACACCTTC. Amino acids: CASSATGISYGYTF. Variable domain in full (rest from reference TRBV9 and TRBJ1-2): DSGVTQTPKHLITATGQRVTLRCSPRSGDLSVYWYQQSLDQGLQFLIQYYNGEERAKGNILERFSAQQFPDLHSELNLSSLELGDSALYFCASSATGISYGYTFGSGTRLTVV.

V is TRBV9 and J is TRBJ2-1, with unresolved D. Trimming pared 3 bases from V and 10 bases from J, leaving 8 bases between. Germline V gene sequence: CDR1 SGDLS, CDR2 YYNGEE. CDR3 length: 11 residues. The CDR3: CASSAPAEQFF. CDR3 DNA sequence: TGTGCCAGCAGCGCCCCTGCGGAGCAGTTCTTC.

This sequence joins TRBV28 and TRBJ2-7; possibly TRBD1 for D (5 bases). Trimming left V 2 bases short and J 7 bases short, with 15 bases between. The CDR3 has 14 residues. The germline V gene encodes CDR1 MDHEN and CDR2 SYDVKM. The CDR3 sequence: CASSLVPGMGEQYF. For the CDR3, the DNA is TGTGCCAGCAGTTTAGTCCCAGGGATGGGAGAGCAGTACTTC.

Details on this clone: Within the sample, other DNA sequences also encode this same CDR3. This chain links TRBV19 with TRBJ1-1; no firm D call. The CDR3 has 14 amino acids. V was cut by 2 bases and J by 1 base, with 8 bases left in between. CDR1 and CDR2 (germline): LNHDA, SQIVND (reference sequence). The CDR3 DNA sequence: TGTGCCAGTAGTATACCCAGGAGGAACACTGAAGCTTTCTTT. Encoded protein: CASSIPRRNTEAFF.

The rearrangement links TRBV7-2 to TRBJ2-1; unclear D gene. Germline CDR1 and CDR2: SGHTA and FQGNSA. With 2 bases removed from V and 2 bases from J, the gap between germline ends came to 10 bases. CDR3 length: 15 amino acids. As DNA, the CDR3 is TGTGCCAGCAGCTTAAAGGGTGGTCCCTACAATGAGCAGTTCTTC. Translated, it gives CASSLKGGPYNEQFF.